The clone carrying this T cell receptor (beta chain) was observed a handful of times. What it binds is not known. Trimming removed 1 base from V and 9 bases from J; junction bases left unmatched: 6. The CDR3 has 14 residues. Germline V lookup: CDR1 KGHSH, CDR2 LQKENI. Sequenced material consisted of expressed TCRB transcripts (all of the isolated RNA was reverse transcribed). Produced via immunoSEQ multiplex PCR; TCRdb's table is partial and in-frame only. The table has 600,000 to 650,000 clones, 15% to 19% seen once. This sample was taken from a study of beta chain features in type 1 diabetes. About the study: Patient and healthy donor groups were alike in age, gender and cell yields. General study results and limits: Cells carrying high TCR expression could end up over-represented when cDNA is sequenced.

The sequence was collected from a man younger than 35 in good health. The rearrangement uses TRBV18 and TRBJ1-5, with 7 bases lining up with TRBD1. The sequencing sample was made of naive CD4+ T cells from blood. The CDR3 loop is CASSPQGADGPQHF. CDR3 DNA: TGTGCCAGCTCACCACAGGGGGCCGACGGGCCCCAGCATTTT.